This TCR beta chain came from a study of blood T cells in healthy people across ages (dated by TCRdb to 2014 to 2015). In terms of the full investigation: In model experiments, template switching captured about one uniquely barcoded TCR beta cDNA molecule for every two T cells. To track age-related changes in TCR beta repertoire diversity, the study relied on deep sequencing normalized with unique cDNA molecular identifiers. The donors were divided into four age groups: young (average approximately 15 years), middle-aged (under 40), aged (around 59) and long-lived (about 84). Donors of different ages were randomly distributed across sequencing lanes to avoid experimental bias. Using the same blood draw, the study looked at two additional independent replicas of 1 million unique cDNA reads for two donors, one aged 18 to 30 and the other aged 80 or older. The study at large found these results: Observed TCR beta diversity correlated strongly with the percentage of naive T cells measured by flow cytometry. Observed TCR beta diversity per million T cells fell roughly linearly with age, and a significant reduction was already apparent by age approximately 40. Donor CMV infection status was unknown, potentially confounding age-related changes in expanded clonotypes. Compared with the aged group, the long-lived group had more naive CD4+ T cells, fewer expanded clones and increased TCR diversity, suggesting age selection. Total diversity estimates from one million sequenced T cells were considered lower bounds and underestimates. Conclusive comparison of naive and antigen-experienced compartments was prevented by the profiling of bulk unsorted PBMCs.

Comment on this clonotype: Its antigen is still unknown. No quality values exist for individual bases; no much larger clone is one base distant.

The trim is 1 base for V and 6 bases for J, with a gap of 13 bases between the germline ends. The germline V gene supplies CDR1 SGHRS and CDR2 YFSETQ. From the cysteine up to the phenylalanine, the CDR3 has a length of 15 residues. Solely the CDR3 DNA is kept, with 45 bases framed from the first base. Libraries came from 5' RACE. Sequencing was carried out with an Illumina HiSeq 2500. The second PCR ran for about 6 to 11 cycles and used a J-beta primer mix along with a sample-barcoded 5' primer. A unique molecular identifier was introduced onto each TCR beta cDNA molecule by a template-switch 5' adaptor carrying 12 random nucleotides. Each sample yielded at least 2.5 million CDR3-containing paired-end reads. The Mint cDNA synthesis kit, primed by a TRBC-specific oligonucleotide, was used to synthesize first-strand cDNA from all RNA. Following uracil-DNA glycosylase treatment, all cDNA underwent a first 18-cycle PCR with the universal primers M1SS and BC2_uni_R. On the study's bioinformatics: Normalization of each sample was performed by random selection of 1 million high-quality reads, each carrying a distinct molecular identifier. Reads sharing molecular identifiers were discarded rather than binned into consensus sequences. MiTCR, with a Q25 quality threshold and the strictest error-elimination algorithm, was used for CDR3 identification, clonotype clustering and error correction. A nonparametric unseen species model with Euler transformation was used to estimate a lower bound on total TCR beta diversity. The public reads were reanalyzed by TCRdb: fastp trimming at Q25, MiXCR alignment, in-frame beta chains only. Every entry covers one CDR3 protein and lists the most common genes and DNA from its rows. TCRdb's processing, not the study's, gives the V and J calls here. Across this sample there are roughly 830,000 distinct CDR3 sequences, with 62% seen only once. In total, the top ten clones hold 25% to 35% of the sample.

Systemically healthy Caucasian individuals from Russia, approximately 39 in total and aged roughly 6 to 95 years, were included as donors. Each donor gave 8 to 10 milliliters of peripheral blood, collected into EDTA-treated Vacutainer tubes. Ficoll-Paque density-gradient centrifugation was used to isolate PBMCs, with at least 6.5 million per sample. Trizol reagent was used to extract total RNA from PBMCs, with at least 5 micrograms per sample. For every donor, flow cytometry on a PBMC aliquot measured the percentage of naive CD45RAhigh/CD27high T cells. This TCR was recovered from a man aged 30 to 39 in good health. Sequences were obtained from blood. The chain joins TRBV5-1 to TRBJ2-2; matching of 6 bases hints at TRBD2 as the D gene. The CDR3 protein is CASSLSLATAGELFF. The base sequence is TGCGCCAGCAGCTTGTCCCTAGCGACTGCCGGGGAGCTGTTTTTT. Reference TRBV5-1 and TRBJ2-2 genes cover what lies past the CDR3, so the full variable domain is KAGVTQTPRYLIKTRGQQVTLSCSPISGHRSVSWYQQTPGQGLQFLFEYFSETQRNKGNFPGRFSGRQFSNSRSEMNVSTLELGDSALYLCASSLSLATAGELFFGEGSRLTVL.